A single sample is the source of the 26 T cell receptor beta chains below, sequenced in a study of cytomegalovirus exposure and HLA in healthy donors. The PCR ran on 60 Vbeta and 13 Jbeta primers. Sequencing was performed with immunoSEQ multiplex PCR; in TCRdb, only in-frame clones are kept and a portion is missing. The table lists roughly 170,000 clones, roughly 80% of them singletons. Sequenced sample: PBMCs. The receptors shown here come from a young man in good health and CMV-seronegative.

The gene calls are TRBV6-6 and TRBJ1-5; 9 nucleotides match TRBD1. This CDR3 contains 15 residues. V was pared by 4 bases and J by 6 bases, with 7 bases of the junction left unmatched. CDR1 and CDR2 from the germline V gene are MNHNY and SVGAGI (reference sequence). The CDR3 nucleotides read TGTGCCAGCAGTTTAGGGACAGGGAAATTTCAGCCCCAGCATTTT. It translates to CASSLGTGKFQPQHF.

The chain combines TRBV9 with TRBJ2-1, with TRBD2 matching 9 bases. The germline V gene encodes CDR1 SGDLS and CDR2 YYNGEE. J was trimmed by 3 bases and V by 4 bases; bases with no gene match: 5. The CDR3 runs 15 residues. The CDR3 loop reads CASSPRGGLYNEQFF. As DNA, the CDR3 is TGTGCCAGCAGCCCGCGGGGGGGCCTCTACAATGAGCAGTTCTTC.

The chain uses TRBV11-2 and TRBJ1-3; 7 positions match TRBD1. V gave up 5 bases and J gave up 6 bases; unmatched junction bases: 10. This CDR3 is 15 amino acids long. The germline V gene encodes CDR1 SGHAT and CDR2 FQNNGV. The CDR3 region is CASSHRGAQENTIYF. The CDR3 DNA sequence: TGTGCCAGCAGCCACAGGGGAGCCCAGGAAAACACCATATATTTT.

V usage is TRBV7-9 and J usage is TRBJ2-1; D unresolved. The CDR3 has 11 amino acids. Germline lookup yields CDR1 SEHNR and CDR2 FQNEAQ (reference sequence). V gave up 8 bases and J gave up 8 bases, with 10 bases separating them. The CDR3 sequence is CASSPLYEQFF. CDR3 DNA sequence: TGTGCCAGCTCCCCCCTCTATGAGCAGTTCTTC. Variable domain in full (rest from reference TRBV7-9 and TRBJ2-1): DTGVSQNPRHKITKRGQNVTFRCDPISEHNRLYWYRQTLGQGPEFLTYFQNEAQLEKSRLLSDRFSAERPKGSFSTLEIQRTEQGDSAMYLCASSPLYEQFFGPGTRLTVL.

The DNA for the CDR3 is TGTGCCTGGAGTCGGACCTCAGGGGAGACCCAGTACTTC. This translates into CAWSRTSGETQYF. This chain joins TRBV30 and TRBJ2-5; perhaps TRBD1 as D (5 bases). Trimming removed 2 bases from V and 5 bases from J, with 12 bases in between. CDR1 and CDR2 (germline): GTSNPN, SVGIG (reference sequence). The CDR3 is 13 residues long.

The gene calls are TRBV19 and TRBJ1-5, with D maybe TRBD1 (6 bases). Germline CDR1 reads LNHDA; CDR2 reads SQIVND (reference sequence). Trimming stripped 1 base from V and 4 bases from J, with 17 bases between. The CDR3 has 17 amino acids. The CDR3 protein is CASSIAGEGGRNQPQHF. The DNA of the CDR3 is TGTGCCAGTAGTATAGCCGGGGAGGGGGGTCGGAATCAGCCCCAGCATTTT.

The chain employs TRBV2 and TRBJ1-1, with D tentatively TRBD1 (5 bases). V lost 5 bases and J lost 0, with 10 bases in between. Per the germline V gene, CDR1 is SNHLY and CDR2 is FYNNEI. This CDR3 contains 14 residues. The CDR3 DNA is TGTGCCAGCAGTCGACAGATAATGAACACTGAAGCTTTCTTT. Translated, it gives CASSRQIMNTEAFF.

The V and J genes are TRBV29-1 and TRBJ1-5; D perhaps matches TRBD1 (6 bases). V was trimmed by 6 bases and J by 2 bases, leaving 14 bases between them. This CDR3 is 14 amino acids long. Germline V gene lookup returns CDR1 SQVTM and CDR2 ANQGSEA. The CDR3 spells CSVRAGAGNQPQHF. DNA for the CDR3: TGCAGCGTCCGGGCGGGGGCTGGCAATCAGCCCCAGCATTTT.

The chain joins TRBV10-2 to TRBJ2-3; TRBD2 might be the D (6 bases). This CDR3 comprises 15 residues. The V gene's germline CDR1 is WSHSY and CDR2 SAAADI. Trimming pared 7 bases from V and 6 bases from J, leaving 20 bases between. CDR3 sequence (DNA): TGCGCCAGCACCGAGACCCGGACTAAGCCCGATACGCAGTATTTT. This sequence encodes CASTETRTKPDTQYF.

The rearrangement links TRBV30 to TRBJ2-5; 7 bases fit TRBD2. Trimming cost V 4 bases and J 5 bases; bases outside gene matches: 10. The CDR3 contains 14 residues. The germline CDR1 and CDR2 sequences are GTSNPN and SVGIG (reference sequence). CDR3 sequence reads: CAWKFAGVRETQYF. CDR3 nucleotide sequence: TGTGCCTGGAAGTTTGCGGGAGTCAGGGAGACCCAGTACTTC. Variable domain in full (rest from reference TRBV30 and TRBJ2-5): SQTIHQWPATLVQPVGSPLSLECTVEGTSNPNLYWYRQAAGRGLQLLFYSVGIGQISSEVPQNLSASRPQDRQFILSSKKLLLSDSGFYLCAWKFAGVRETQYFGPGTRLLVL.

V and J are TRBV6-5 and TRBJ2-5; 7 bases map to TRBD1. The CDR3 is 15 residues long. Germline V lookup: CDR1 MNHEY, CDR2 SVGAGI. V lost 0 bases and J lost 5; bases outside the gene matches: 6. The CDR3 protein is CASSYSRGGAETQYF. As DNA, the CDR3 is TGTGCCAGCAGTTACTCGCGAGGGGGCGCGGAGACCCAGTACTTC.

J is TRBJ2-5 and V is TRBV9, with TRBD2 as a possible D gene (6 bases). Looked up from germline, CDR1 is SGDLS and CDR2 is YYNGEE. With 0 bases removed from V and 2 bases from J, the gap between germline ends came to 11 bases. CDR3 size: 15 residues. The CDR3 loop reads CASSVGVAAQETQYF. CDR3 DNA sequence: TGTGCCAGCAGCGTAGGGGTAGCGGCGCAAGAGACCCAGTACTTC.

This clone was picked up one time. The CDR3 is CATNRGLPQETQYF. CDR3 bases: TGTGCCACAAACAGGGGACTCCCTCAAGAGACCCAGTACTTC. The genes are TRBV11-1 and TRBJ2-5; D is possibly TRBD1 (7 bases). The length of the CDR3 is 14 residues. The V gene lost 10 bases and the J gene lost 2 bases, with 17 bases spanning the gap. Germline-derived CDR1 and CDR2 are SGHAT and FQDESV (reference sequence).

This clone was seen just once. Relative to the germline gene, one junction end is altered; a read error may explain this. V is TRBV7-9 and J is TRBJ1-5; 10 nucleotides agree with TRBD1. Germline CDR1 is SEHNR and CDR2 is FQNEAQ (reference sequence). The CDR3 has 15 residues. CDR3 protein: CSSSTGTGEVQPQHF. The CDR3 nucleotides are TGTTCCAGCAGCACCGGGACAGGGGAGGTCCAGCCCCAGCATTTT.

This chain links TRBV5-1 with TRBJ2-1; D perhaps matches TRBD2 (5 bases). CDR1 SGHRS and CDR2 YFSETQ come from the germline V gene. The CDR3 runs to 15 residues. Trimming removed 4 bases at V and 0 bases at J, with 11 bases between. The CDR3 loop reads CASSVRASSYNEQFF. In DNA, the CDR3 is TGCGCCAGCAGCGTGAGGGCGAGCTCCTACAATGAGCAGTTCTTC.

The rearrangement links TRBV13 to TRBJ2-2, with unresolved D. Trimming stripped 7 bases from V and 6 bases from J, with 9 bases between. Germline V CDR1 and CDR2: PRHDT, FYEKMQ (reference sequence). This CDR3 contains 12 residues. As DNA, the CDR3 is TGTGCCAGCACCAGTTTTTCCGGGGAGCTGTTTTTT. Its protein product is CASTSFSGELFF.

V gene TRBV4-1 combines with J gene TRBJ1-5; D is possibly TRBD1 (5 bases). Germline-derived CDR1 and CDR2 are MGHRA and YSYEKL. The CDR3 has 17 residues. V was clipped by 3 bases and J by 2 bases, with 17 bases between them. DNA for the CDR3: TGCGCCAGCAGCCATGAAAAATCCAGGGTAGGCAATCAGCCCCAGCATTTT. Translation: CASSHEKSRVGNQPQHF.

This clone showed up just a few times. The chain uses TRBV7-2 and TRBJ2-6; D remains ambiguous. Trimming shortened V by 3 bases and J by 0 bases, and 9 bases separated the two germline ends. CDR1 and CDR2 (germline): SGHTA, FQGNSA. This CDR3 is built from 16 residues. The CDR3 nucleotides are TGTGCCAGCAGCTTTATCGATAGCTCTGGGGCCAACGTCCTGACTTTC. Its protein product is CASSFIDSSGANVLTF.

The chain is built from TRBV27 and TRBJ1-5, with D maybe TRBD1 (5 bases). This CDR3 is built from 17 residues. Per the germline V gene, CDR1 is MNHEY and CDR2 is SMNVEV (reference sequence). V lost 2 bases to trimming and J lost 6 bases, with 20 bases between them. The CDR3 protein is CASSLRGGMTVSQPQHF. The CDR3 DNA reads as TGTGCCAGCAGTTTAAGGGGTGGTATGACAGTTTCTCAGCCCCAGCATTTT.

This clone was found once. The chain's CDR3 is CASSEAVPGQGPEKLFF. For the CDR3, the DNA is TGTGCCAGCAGTGAAGCGGTCCCGGGACAGGGTCCCGAAAAACTGTTTTTT. The rearrangement joins TRBV6-1 to TRBJ1-4, with TRBD1 identical over 9 bases. This CDR3 is 17 amino acids long. Germline CDR1 MNHNS, CDR2 SASEGT. The trim removed 0 bases at V and 8 bases at J, leaving 10 bases unmatched.

The chain uses TRBV5-6 and TRBJ1-6, with 10 bases matching TRBD1. The CDR3 extends over 14 amino acids. Germline lookup yields CDR1 SGHDT and CDR2 YYEEEE. J was trimmed by 8 bases and V by 2 bases; bases with no gene match: 1. CDR3 nucleotides: TGTGCCAGCAGCTTAGGACAGGGGGATTCACCCCTCCACTTT. Its translation: CASSLGQGDSPLHF.

This clone was seen just once. The chain has TRBV5-8 and TRBJ2-3, with D tentatively TRBD2 (5 bases). Trimming took 6 bases from V and 5 from J, leaving 10 bases between them. Germline V CDR1 and CDR2: SGHTS, YDEGEE. The CDR3 is made up of 12 amino acids. As DNA, the CDR3 is TGTGCCAGCACCCCCGGGGTAGATACGCAGTATTTT. It translates to CASTPGVDTQYF.

The chain links TRBV18 to TRBJ1-3; D possibly corresponds to TRBD1 (5 bases). The V gene's germline CDR1 is KGHSH and CDR2 LQKENI. V lost 3 bases and J lost 1, with 16 bases in between. The CDR3 consists of 17 residues. The CDR3 is CASSPAGHKGSGNTIYF. CDR3 nucleotides: TGTGCCAGCTCACCGGCGGGGCACAAAGGGTCTGGAAACACCATATATTTT.

The chain recombines TRBV2 with TRBJ1-1; possibly TRBD1 for D (6 bases). Germline CDR1 and CDR2: SNHLY and FYNNEI. This CDR3 comprises 14 residues. With 4 bases removed from V and 1 base from J, the gap between germline ends came to 10 bases. CDR3 protein: CASSAGTRNTEAFF. The CDR3 DNA reads TGTGCCAGCAGTGCCGGGACACGGAACACTGAAGCTTTCTTT.

V and J are TRBV7-9 and TRBJ1-1; TRBD1 is a possible D gene (5 bases). Between the trimmed V and J ends, which lost 1 base and 9 bases, there was a span of 18 bases. The germline V gene encodes CDR1 SEHNR and CDR2 FQNEAQ (reference sequence). The CDR3 consists of 15 residues. In DNA, the CDR3 is TGTGCCAGCAGCTTAGGGTGGGGGGGGACCGTGAAAGCTTTCTTT. Encoded protein: CASSLGWGGTVKAFF.

The rearrangement links TRBV4-3 to TRBJ1-4; no firm D call. The germline V gene encodes CDR1 LGHNA and CDR2 YSLEER. The V end lost 2 bases, the J end lost 10 bases, and 17 bases lay between the germline ends. This CDR3 has 15 amino acids. CDR3 residues: CASSQNLDSVGKLFF. The CDR3 DNA sequence: TGCGCCAGCAGCCAAAATCTTGACTCTGTGGGAAAACTGTTTTTT.